A single sample is the source of the 27 T cell receptor beta chains below, sequenced in a study of cytotoxic CD8 clonotypes in ibrutinib-treated CLL. Clones were read by immunoSEQ multiplex PCR, and TCRdb kept only the in-frame ones, dropping some. The data contain 250,000 to 350,000 clones, roughly three quarters of them singletons. Sample: PBMCs, taken at disease progression, from a patient treated with ibrutinib. The receptors were gathered from a human donor with chronic lymphocytic leukemia.

The chain is built from TRBV14 and TRBJ2-1; perhaps TRBD2 as D (5 bases). Between the trimmed V and J ends, which lost 0 bases and 12 bases, there was a span of 27 bases. The CDR3 sequence is 18 residues long. Per the germline V gene, CDR1 is SGHDN and CDR2 is FVKESK. The CDR3 sequence: CASSQDCLPTHGGLPQFF. In DNA, the CDR3 is TGTGCCAGCAGCCAAGATTGTTTGCCTACCCACGGCGGACTCCCGCAGTTCTTC.

This clone has a single count. The gene calls are TRBV7-2 and TRBJ2-3; 9 positions agree with TRBD2. The germline gives CDR1 SGHTA, CDR2 FQGNSA. CDR3 length: 15 amino acids. V lost 3 bases and J lost 7; bases outside the gene matches: 8. Here the CDR3 DNA reads TGTGCCAGCAGCTTCTCTAGCGGGGCGGTGAATACGCAGTATTTT. Translated: CASSFSSGAVNTQYF. The complete variable domain, with remaining parts taken from reference TRBV7-2 and TRBJ2-3, reads GAGVSQSPSNKVTEKGKDVELRCDPISGHTALYWYRQSLGQGLEFLIYFQGNSAPDKSGLPSDRFSAERTGGSVSTLTIQRTQQEDSAVYLCASSFSSGAVNTQYFGPGTRLTVL.

The chain couples TRBV7-2 to TRBJ2-5; D gene ambiguous. The CDR3 has 13 amino acids. Germline V gene data show CDR1 as SGHTA and CDR2 as FQGNSA. Trimming left V 0 bases short and J 2 bases short, with 4 bases between. This CDR3 is CASSLAVQETQYF. The CDR3 DNA follows: TGTGCCAGCAGCTTAGCGGTACAAGAGACCCAGTACTTC.

The chain recombines TRBV10-3 with TRBJ2-3; 14 nucleotides align to TRBD2. Losses at the gene ends were 6 bases for V and 1 base for J; bases not matched to a gene: 3. Per germline, CDR1 ENHRY and CDR2 SYGVKD. The CDR3 spans 16 residues. CDR3 in DNA: TGTGCCATCAGCCGGGGACTAGCGGGGGGCACAGATACGCAGTATTTT. Protein: CAISRGLAGGTDTQYF.

V gene TRBV2 combines with J gene TRBJ2-7; TRBD1 matches 9 bases. Germline values: CDR1 SNHLY, CDR2 FYNNEI. CDR3 size: 15 residues. The V and J ends lost 2 bases and 8 bases, in that order; junction bases with no gene match: 10. CDR3 coding DNA: TGTGCCAGCAGTGAATCGGGACAGGGTGTTTATCAGCAGTACTTC. It specifies CASSESGQGVYQQYF.

The chain recombines TRBV19 with TRBJ2-1, with a tentative D call TRBD1 (6 bases). This CDR3 comprises 13 residues. V dropped 6 bases and J dropped 3 bases, with 9 bases sitting between them. Germline V gene sequence: CDR1 LNHDA, CDR2 SQIVND (reference sequence). In DNA, the CDR3 is TGTGCCAGTAGCACCAGGGGCTACAATGAGCAGTTCTTC. Amino acid sequence: CASSTRGYNEQFF. Full variable domain (remainder filled in from reference TRBV19 and TRBJ2-1): DGGITQSPKYLFRKEGQNVTLSCEQNLNHDAMYWYRQDPGQGLRLIYYSQIVNDFQKGDIAEGYSVSREKKESFPLTVTSAQKNPTAFYLCASSTRGYNEQFFGPGTRLTVL.

A word on this clone: Other nucleotide sequences from this sample produce the same CDR3. This sequence joins TRBV7-9 and TRBJ2-5; TRBD1 matches 11 bases. The CDR3 totals 16 residues. Germline trimming cut 3 bases from V and 2 bases from J; bases unmatched to any gene: 5. Germline V CDR1 and CDR2: SEHNR, FQNEAQ (reference sequence). The CDR3 DNA sequence: TGTGCCAGCAGCTTGGGGACAGGGGGTCTACAAGAGACCCAGTACTTC. It is translated as CASSLGTGGLQETQYF.

This clone showed up just a few times. The chain employs TRBV1 and TRBJ2-7; TRBD1, as called in the table, went unchecked against the DNA. TRBV1 counts as a pseudogene. CDR3 length: 14 residues. The CDR3 DNA reads TGCACCAGCAGCCAGGGGCCCAAGACCTACGAGCAGTACTTC. It encodes CTSSQGPKTYEQYF.

This chain uses TRBV7-9 with TRBJ1-5, with 8 bases lining up with TRBD1. V trimming: 8 bases; J trimming: 5 bases; junction bases outside the gene matches: 11. This CDR3 spans 15 amino acids. CDR1 SEHNR and CDR2 FQNEAQ come from the germline V gene (reference sequence). CDR3 in amino acids: CASGTGTGRYQPQHF. CDR3 nucleotide sequence: TGTGCCAGCGGAACCGGGACAGGCAGGTATCAGCCCCAGCATTTT. Combining the CDR3 with reference TRBV7-9 and TRBJ1-5 gives the whole variable domain DTGVSQNPRHKITKRGQNVTFRCDPISEHNRLYWYRQTLGQGPEFLTYFQNEAQLEKSRLLSDRFSAERPKGSFSTLEIQRTEQGDSAMYLCASGTGTGRYQPQHFGDGTRLSIL.

This chain uses TRBV19 with TRBJ2-1, with 9 positions matching TRBD2. The V gene end was trimmed by 5 bases and the J gene end by 5 bases; junction bases not matched to a gene: 7. This CDR3 spans 15 amino acids. Germline V gene lookup returns CDR1 LNHDA and CDR2 SQIVND (reference sequence). This CDR3 reads CASSAGLALHNEQFF. CDR3 DNA: TGTGCCAGTAGTGCTGGACTAGCGTTGCACAATGAGCAGTTCTTC.

The rearrangement joins TRBV15 to TRBJ2-5; the D gene is possibly TRBD1 (5 bases). V lost 0 bases and J 7 bases, leaving 9 bases between the germline ends. The V gene's germline CDR1 is LNHNV and CDR2 YYDKDF (reference sequence). This CDR3 has 13 amino acids. CDR3 protein: CATSRDRVGTQYF. The DNA of the CDR3 is TGTGCCACCAGCAGAGACAGGGTGGGGACCCAGTACTTC.

The chain joins TRBV25-1 to TRBJ2-7, with D possibly TRBD1 on 6 matching bases. CDR3 length: 15 residues. Germline V gives CDR1 MGHDK, CDR2 SYGVNS. The V end lost 2 bases, the J end lost 8 bases, and 19 bases lay between the germline ends. CDR3 loop: CASSEARGWGDKQYF. In DNA, the CDR3 is TGTGCCAGCAGTGAAGCGAGGGGGTGGGGTGACAAGCAGTACTTC.

There are a few counts of this clone. The V and J genes are TRBV4-1 and TRBJ1-1; D is uncertain. Trimming shortened V by 5 bases and J by 4 bases, and 11 bases separated the two germline ends. The CDR3 runs 13 residues. CDR1 and CDR2 from the germline V gene are MGHRA and YSYEKL. CDR3 loop: CASSLSRGTEAFF. The CDR3 region has the DNA TGCGCCAGCAGCTTATCTCGGGGCACTGAAGCTTTCTTT.

CDR3 sequence (DNA): TGTGCCAGCAGTTTATCAGGGGAGGGGCCCACCGGGGAGCTGTTTTTT. Protein: CASSLSGEGPTGELFF. The chain links TRBV27 to TRBJ2-2, with 7 nucleotides matching TRBD2. This CDR3 has 16 amino acids. Trimming at V came to 0 bases and at J to 4 bases, leaving 5 bases not matched to a gene. Per the germline V gene, CDR1 is MNHEY and CDR2 is SMNVEV (reference sequence).

V usage is TRBV5-4 and J usage is TRBJ2-5, with 8 bases lining up with TRBD2. The germline CDR1 and CDR2 sequences are SGHNT and YYREEE (reference sequence). The CDR3 has 13 residues. After removal of 5 bases from V and 5 bases from J, the junction contained 5 bases not matched to a gene. The CDR3 loop reads CASRRAGAETQYF. In nucleotides, the CDR3 is TGTGCCAGCAGACGAGCGGGAGCCGAGACCCAGTACTTC.

The V gene is TRBV7-2, the J gene TRBJ2-1; 11 nucleotides line up with TRBD1. The V gene's germline CDR1 is SGHTA and CDR2 FQGNSA. The CDR3 sequence is 15 residues long. V shed 6 bases and J 7 bases; nucleotides not matched to a gene: 8. The CDR3 spells CASRPRTGGLNEQFF. In nucleotides, the CDR3 is TGTGCCAGCAGGCCTCGGACAGGGGGCTTGAATGAGCAGTTCTTC.

The CDR3 nucleotides read TGTGCCAGCAGTGACCTTACCCGGCCTTATGGCTACACCTTC. This codes for CASSDLTRPYGYTF. The rearrangement links TRBV25-1 to TRBJ1-2; D gene uncertain. CDR3 length: 14 residues. V lost 3 bases and J 5 bases, leaving 13 bases between the germline ends. CDR1 is MGHDK and CDR2 is SYGVNS in the germline V gene.

The chain joins TRBV5-1 to TRBJ2-3; 14 bases are a match to TRBD2. Germline CDR1 is SGHRS and CDR2 is YFSETQ. V lost 0 bases, J lost 0 bases, and 3 bases stayed unmatched. The CDR3 runs 18 residues. The CDR3 bases are TGCGCCAGCAGCTTGGGGACTAGCGGGGGGTTTAGCACAGATACGCAGTATTTT. Its protein product is CASSLGTSGGFSTDTQYF.

The genes are TRBV19 and TRBJ1-5; D gene unclear. Germline V gene data show CDR1 as LNHDA and CDR2 as SQIVND (reference sequence). Trimming shortened V by 7 bases and J by 4 bases, and 20 bases separated the two germline ends. The CDR3 covers 16 residues. In DNA, the CDR3 is TGTGCCAGTACCTCACCCCGGGGAATGGGAAATCAGCCCCAGCATTTT. Translated: CASTSPRGMGNQPQHF.

The chain is built from TRBV29-1 and TRBJ2-7; 9 bases fit TRBD1. With V trimmed by 6 bases and J by 3 bases, 9 bases remained unmatched. Germline CDR1 reads SQVTM; CDR2 reads ANQGSEA. The CDR3 is 14 residues long. Here the CDR3 DNA reads TGCAGCGTATCCCCCGGGACAGGGCGCTACGAGCAGTACTTC. This gives the protein CSVSPGTGRYEQYF.

The chain links TRBV29-1 to TRBJ2-3; D is perhaps TRBD2 (5 bases). Per germline, CDR1 SQVTM and CDR2 ANQGSEA. CDR3 length: 13 amino acids. Trimming removed 6 bases from V and 1 base from J, with 11 bases in between. DNA for the CDR3: TGCAGCGTAGGAGGTTGGGGCACAGATACGCAGTATTTT. Translating gives CSVGGWGTDTQYF.

The CDR3 region has the DNA TGTGCCAGCAGCTTAGTTGCACGGGGCGGCACAGATACGCAGTATTTT. Its translation: CASSLVARGGTDTQYF. This chain connects TRBV7-7 to TRBJ2-3; D possibly matches TRBD1 or TRBD2 (5 bases each). CDR1 is SSHAT and CDR2 is FNYEAQ in the germline V gene (reference sequence). The V gene lost 1 base and the J gene lost 1 base, with 12 bases spanning the gap. The CDR3 sequence is 16 residues long.

The chain is built from TRBV15 and TRBJ2-1, with 11 bases fitting TRBD2. The trim removed 0 bases at V and 10 bases at J, leaving 8 bases unmatched. CDR3 size: 16 residues. Germline V gene lookup returns CDR1 LNHNV and CDR2 YYDKDF (reference sequence). CDR3 sequence: CATSRDNPLAGGEQFF. DNA for the CDR3: TGTGCCACCAGCAGAGATAATCCGCTAGCGGGGGGAGAGCAGTTCTTC.

The genes are TRBV15 and TRBJ1-5, with 8 bases identical to TRBD1. The CDR3 is made up of 15 amino acids. Germline assignment: CDR1 LNHNV and CDR2 YYDKDF (reference sequence). Germline trimming cut 2 bases from V and 5 bases from J; bases unmatched to any gene: 5. CDR3 amino acids: CATSRYRGGDQPQHF. The CDR3 bases are TGTGCCACCAGCAGATACAGGGGGGGAGATCAGCCCCAGCATTTT.

This chain joins TRBV15 and TRBJ1-5; D perhaps matches TRBD1 (5 bases). In germline, CDR1 is LNHNV, CDR2 YYDKDF (reference sequence). The CDR3 contains 15 residues. V was clipped by 0 bases and J by 7 bases, with 13 bases between them. In DNA, the CDR3 is TGTGCCACCAGCAGAGACAGGGTAGTACACCAGCCCCAGCATTTT. Translating it yields CATSRDRVVHQPQHF.

The chain has TRBV19 and TRBJ1-4; TRBD1 is a possible D gene (6 bases). V shed 6 bases and J shed 2 bases, with 16 bases lying between them. The CDR3 has 16 residues. Germline assignment: CDR1 LNHDA and CDR2 SQIVND (reference sequence). As DNA, the CDR3 is TGTGCCAGTAGCCCAAAGGGGGTAGAGACTAATGAAAAACTGTTTTTT. It yields the protein CASSPKGVETNEKLFF.

This sequence joins TRBV6-5 and TRBJ2-3, with D possibly being TRBD1 or TRBD2 (6 bases each). V lost 7 bases and J 2 bases, leaving 13 bases between the germline ends. Germline V CDR1 and CDR2: MNHEY, SVGAGI. The CDR3 has 14 amino acids. The DNA of the CDR3 is TGTGCCAGCAACAAATGGGGGGCCACAGATACGCAGTATTTT. This translates into CASNKWGATDTQYF.